The T cell receptor beta chain described here comes from a study of blood T cell repertoires in COVID-19. Study-level information: T cells, B-cell-depleted T cells, or PBMCs supplied cDNA or gDNA.

Some clones are missing from TCRdb's copy, which holds only in-frame ones; the method was immunoSEQ multiplex PCR. The sample includes approximately 24,000 clones, about 89% of them seen just once. Germline values: CDR1 GTSNPN, CDR2 SVGIG (reference sequence). The CDR3 consists of 14 residues. A word on this clone: Compared with germline, one end of the junction differs, possibly owing to a read error.

The sequenced sample consisted of peripheral blood. The genes are TRBV30 and TRBJ2-3; TRBD2 agrees at 9 bases. This TCR was recovered from a woman aged 70-85 years with active COVID-19. CDR3 in amino acids: CAWSPGTSRDTQYF. CDR3 DNA: TGTGCCTGGAGCCCCGGGACTAGCAGAGATACGCAGTATTTT.